This TCR beta chain was obtained from a study of shared clonotypes between healthy human individuals. Study information: Each donor's CD8 memory used one plate, CD8 naive two, each CD4 subset three.

As for this clone: Its antigen is unknown.

The CDR3 has 14 amino acids. Germline V gene data show CDR1 as SGHRS and CDR2 as YFSETQ. The V segment lost 1 base and the J segment 6 bases; nucleotides outside the gene matches: 7. Researchers ran the assay at a deep level. The protocol was immunoSEQ multiplex PCR, while the TCRdb copy is restricted to in-frame clones and leaves out a portion. The repertoire holds millions of clones, with approximately 95% as singletons. Naive CD45RA+ and memory CD45RA-negative subsets were split from CD4+ cells. Study-wide points: Limitation of the genetic and exposure-history diversity represented came from the few donors.

The sequence derives from a man younger than 35 in good health. Sequencing was performed on naive CD4+ T cells sorted from blood. Documented subset: CD45RA+ positively selected. The rearrangement links TRBV5-1 to TRBJ2-7; 7 nucleotides match TRBD1. The CDR3 reads CASSLTTGSREQYF. The CDR3 DNA reads TGCGCCAGCAGCTTGACGACAGGGTCTCGCGAGCAGTACTTC.